These 3 T cell receptor beta chains originate from one sample sequenced in a study of blood T cell repertoires in COVID-19 (dated by TCRdb to the early 2020s). Receptor amplification or capture employed the immunoSEQ multiplex PCR assay. Drawn from immuneACCESS, this table holds only the in-frame rearrangements with V and J called that TCRdb kept. Clones are partly lost; checked studies trace under half to an unresolved V gene and leave the rest unexplained. This sample comprises about 170,000 clones, about 79% of them detected only once. Roughly 15% of the sample is in the top ten clones. The sequencing sample was made of PBMCs or T cells enriched from blood (not recorded which). Receptor source: a man aged 45 to 65 who had recovered from COVID-19.

The rearrangement joins TRBV3-1 (or the pseudogene TRBV3-2) to TRBJ1-1, with TRBD1 identical over 8 bases. The V gene's germline CDR1 is LGHDT and CDR2 YNNKEL (reference sequence). The CDR3 has 15 residues. V lost 4 bases to trimming and J lost 2 bases; unmatched junction nucleotides: 6. CDR3 sequence reads: CASSPGGTRNTEAFF. CDR3 in DNA: TGTGCCAGCAGCCCAGGGGGCACTCGAAACACTGAAGCTTTCTTT.

This clone was observed a single time. The genes are TRBV21-1 and TRBJ2-4; TRBD1 is taken as the D call from the table, unchecked against the DNA. TRBV21-1 is an annotated pseudogene. CDR3 size: 16 residues. This chain's CDR3 is CASSNGGQGAKNIQYF. DNA of the CDR3: TGTGCCAGCAGCAATGGGGGACAGGGGGCGAAAAACATTCAGTACTTC.

This chain joins TRBV5-1 and TRBJ2-7, with 9 bases that match TRBD1. There are 17 residues in the CDR3. Germline V gene sequence: CDR1 SGHRS, CDR2 YFSETQ. Losses at the gene ends were 4 bases for V and 2 bases for J; bases not matched to a gene: 13. The CDR3 reads CASSRGTGTIFAYEQYF. The DNA for the CDR3 is TGCGCCAGCAGCCGCGGGACAGGGACTATCTTCGCCTACGAGCAGTACTTC.